This T cell receptor beta chain emerged from a study of shared clonotypes between healthy human individuals. Germline CDR1 reads SEHNR; CDR2 reads FQNEAQ (reference sequence). V lost 1 base and J 7 bases, leaving 7 bases between the germline ends. This CDR3 comprises 12 residues. Study results and caveats: Non-shared clonotypes were found to have lower generation probabilities than the clonotypes that were shared by all four of the sorted-subset donors. Estimated clonotype richness was generally higher in naive than memory subsets.

This clone was seen more than once but under ten times. Its target is unknown. Methods used by the authors: Sequence data from immunoSEQ were junction-only and lacked quality scores; consequently, filtering differed. Here immunoSEQ multiplex PCR was the method, and the copy in TCRdb shows in-frame clones only, minus some. That table gives V, J and clone size, and the DNA gave D and trimming. The data show some 2,500,000 clones, approximately 93% seen once. The sample comprised naive CD4+ T cells from PBMCs. Subset of the sample: CD45RA+ positively selected. The TCR originated in a young man in good health. Some clones in this sample may be carry-over from other donors' samples. The J gene is TRBJ1-2, the V gene TRBV7-9; D ambiguous. In DNA form, the CDR3 reads TGTGCCAGCAGCTTAGTGGAGGGTGGCTACACCTTC. Its protein is CASSLVEGGYTF.